These 22 T cell receptor beta chains came from one sample sequenced in a study of CD8 T cells in Susac syndrome. Random hexamers primed reverse transcription of about 0.5 to 1 ug RNA. One entry per CDR3 protein results from TCRdb running MiXCR on the immunoSEQ multiplex PCR reads. Counted here are around 23,000 distinct CDR3 sequences, 90% to 95% occurring once; the ten biggest clones make up around 0.62%. Sequencing used CD8+ T cells from PBMCs. The receptor source for this set is a human donor with Susac syndrome.

The V and J genes are TRBV3-1 and TRBJ2-5; TRBD1 is a possible D gene (6 bases). From germline, CDR1 is LGHDT and CDR2 YNNKEL (reference sequence). The V and J ends lost 4 bases and 0 bases respectively, with 15 bases between them. The CDR3 contains 16 residues. CDR3 amino acids: CASSRWTDENQETQYF. The DNA for the CDR3 is TGTGCCAGCAGCCGCTGGACAGATGAGAACCAAGAGACCCAGTACTTC.

The CDR3 region is CASSLEKEQFF. The CDR3 region has the DNA TGTGCCAGCAGCTTAGAGAAGGAGCAGTTCTTC. V and J are TRBV11-2 and TRBJ2-1; no firm D call. This CDR3 contains 11 residues. Germline lookup yields CDR1 SGHAT and CDR2 FQNNGV. V gave up 0 bases and J gave up 10 bases, with 4 bases separating them.

This rearrangement joins TRBV5-1 to TRBJ2-1; D gene unclear. The CDR3 consists of 15 residues. Looked up from germline, CDR1 is SGHRS and CDR2 is YFSETQ. Deletions cut 4 bases from V and 0 bases from J, with 11 bases between. CDR3 residues: CASSPDRSSYNEQFF. CDR3 DNA: TGCGCCAGCAGCCCGGACCGCAGCTCCTACAATGAGCAGTTCTTC.

The V gene is TRBV4-3, the J gene TRBJ1-1; TRBD1 might be the D (5 bases). Germline values: CDR1 LGHNA, CDR2 YSLEER. Trimming took off 1 base at V and 0 bases at J, with 18 bases between the two ends. The CDR3 extends over 18 amino acids. The CDR3 region is CASSQVPPGARVNTEAFF. CDR3 coding DNA: TGCGCCAGCAGCCAAGTTCCTCCCGGGGCGCGGGTGAACACTGAAGCTTTCTTT.

This chain uses TRBV12-3 or TRBV12-4 with TRBJ2-7; 8 bases match TRBD1. CDR3 length: 14 residues. V shed 4 bases and J 9 bases; nucleotides not matched to a gene: 11. The CDR3 DNA sequence: TGTGCCAGCAGTTCCGGACAGGGAAAGCAAGCGCAGTACTTC. Its protein product is CASSSGQGKQAQYF.

The chain has TRBV7-3 and TRBJ2-6, with unresolved D. Trimming stripped 4 bases from V and 2 bases from J, with 9 bases between. This CDR3 is 15 amino acids long. Germline V gene data show CDR1 as SGHTA and CDR2 as FQGTGA. In DNA, the CDR3 is TGTGCCAGCAGCTCCCCGAGTGCTGGGGCCAACGTCCTGACTTTC. Translated, it gives CASSSPSAGANVLTF.

The chain carries TRBV14 and TRBJ2-1; no definite D call. This CDR3 region has 13 residues. Germline CDR1 SGHDN, CDR2 FVKESK. The V end lost 3 bases, the J end lost 3 bases, and 6 bases lay between the germline ends. DNA of the CDR3: TGTGCCAGCAGCCATAATTTCTACAATGAGCAGTTCTTC. As protein: CASSHNFYNEQFF.

The chain is built from TRBV28 and TRBJ2-7; TRBD1 matches at 10 bases. The ends lost 3 bases at V and 7 bases at J; junction bases unmatched: 18. Germline CDR1 MDHEN, CDR2 SYDVKM. The CDR3 has 18 residues. CDR3 protein: CASSFDTGTGAITGEQYF. CDR3 DNA: TGTGCCAGCAGTTTCGATACCGGGACAGGGGCTATCACGGGGGAGCAGTACTTC.

The chain employs TRBV29-1 and TRBJ2-2; D remains ambiguous. The CDR3 spans 11 residues. Germline V CDR1 and CDR2: SQVTM, ANQGSEA. V was trimmed by 3 bases and J by 6 bases, leaving 5 bases between them. The CDR3 sequence: CSVDLSGELFF. CDR3 DNA: TGCAGCGTTGACTTGTCCGGGGAGCTGTTTTTT.

The chain joins TRBV9 to TRBJ2-5; perhaps TRBD1 as D (5 bases). Trimming left V 0 bases short and J 8 bases short, with 17 bases between. The CDR3 is 15 residues long. Germline CDR1 is SGDLS and CDR2 is YYNGEE. Written as DNA, the CDR3 is TGTGCCAGCAGCGTAGAGGCAGGGCAACGGGTCACCCAGTACTTC. It specifies CASSVEAGQRVTQYF.

V gene TRBV7-6 combines with J gene TRBJ2-7; D not certain. The CDR3 has 16 residues. The germline V gene encodes CDR1 SGHVS and CDR2 FNYEAQ. With 2 bases removed from V and 5 bases from J, the gap between germline ends came to 19 bases. CDR3 bases: TGTGCCAGCAGCTTATTACGGTCGGGTAGGGTCCACGAGCAGTACTTC. Translation: CASSLLRSGRVHEQYF.

This chain uses TRBV7-9 with TRBJ1-5; D is perhaps TRBD1 (6 bases). V lost 5 bases and J lost 0, with 14 bases in between. Looked up from germline, CDR1 is SEHNR and CDR2 is FQNEAQ (reference sequence). The CDR3 runs to 16 residues. The CDR3 DNA sequence: TGTGCCAGCAGCCCCTTGACAGGTTATAGCAATCAGCCCCAGCATTTT. It translates to CASSPLTGYSNQPQHF.

The V call is TRBV7-3, the J call TRBJ2-3; no clear D. The V gene lost 2 bases and the J gene lost 0 bases, with 9 bases spanning the gap. This CDR3 contains 15 residues. Per germline, CDR1 SGHTA and CDR2 FQGTGA. The CDR3 nucleotides are TGTGCCAGCAGCTTATACAGCTCTAGCACAGATACGCAGTATTTT. It is translated as CASSLYSSSTDTQYF.

The rearrangement joins TRBV19 to TRBJ1-6; 7 bases map to TRBD1. V lost 7 bases and J lost 0; bases outside the gene matches: 6. CDR3 length: 16 amino acids. Per the germline V gene, CDR1 is LNHDA and CDR2 is SQIVND (reference sequence). The CDR3: CASKETGNSYNSPLHF. Written as DNA, the CDR3 is TGTGCCAGTAAGGAGACAGGGAACTCCTATAATTCACCCCTCCACTTT.

CDR3 in amino acids: CASSPRGFMNTEAFF. DNA of the CDR3: TGTGCCAGCAGCCCCAGGGGCTTCATGAACACTGAAGCTTTCTTT. V and J are TRBV14 and TRBJ1-1, with D perhaps matching TRBD1 (6 bases). Per the germline V gene, CDR1 is SGHDN and CDR2 is FVKESK. Trimming took 4 bases from V and 0 from J, leaving 12 bases between them. The length of the CDR3 is 15 residues.

The chain has TRBV2 and TRBJ2-7; 7 positions match TRBD1. The CDR3 totals 14 residues. Germline V lookup: CDR1 SNHLY, CDR2 FYNNEI. V was pared by 11 bases and J by 5 bases, with 15 bases of the junction left unmatched. The CDR3 DNA reads TGTGCCGGGCTTAAAGTACAGGGGCGCAACGAGCAGTACTTC. Translation: CAGLKVQGRNEQYF.

The chain joins TRBV25-1 to TRBJ1-1; D gene uncertain. In germline, CDR1 is MGHDK, CDR2 SYGVNS. The CDR3 totals 14 residues. V was trimmed by 3 bases and J by 1 base, leaving 9 bases between them. The CDR3 reads CASSDGPANTEAFF. The CDR3 bases are TGTGCCAGCAGTGATGGTCCTGCGAACACTGAAGCTTTCTTT.

V is TRBV20-1 and J is TRBJ2-5, with D perhaps TRBD2 (6 bases). Per the germline V gene, CDR1 is DFQATT and CDR2 is SNEGSKA (reference sequence). V lost 2 bases to trimming and J lost 2 bases, with 18 bases between them. This CDR3 is 16 amino acids long. The DNA of the CDR3 is TGCAGTGCTAGACCCTATAGCGGAGCCCCACAAGAGACCCAGTACTTC. This gives the protein CSARPYSGAPQETQYF.

The chain carries TRBV27 and TRBJ1-6; no clear D. Deletions cut 6 bases from V and 6 bases from J, with 12 bases between. The CDR3 spans 14 residues. CDR1 is MNHEY, CDR2 SMNVEV, per germline (reference sequence). The CDR3 DNA follows: TGTGCCAGCAGAAGGACGGTCGTTAATTCACCCCTCCACTTT. Its translation: CASRRTVVNSPLHF.

This chain links TRBV9 with TRBJ2-1, with a possible D match to TRBD2 (6 bases). V shed 4 bases and J shed 8 bases, with 13 bases lying between them. Germline assignment: CDR1 SGDLS and CDR2 YYNGEE. The CDR3 runs to 13 residues. CDR3 loop: CASSPTRGDEQFF. The CDR3 coding sequence is TGTGCCAGCAGCCCGACTAGGGGCGATGAGCAGTTCTTC.

The V gene is TRBV7-9, the J gene TRBJ2-2; D may be TRBD1 (6 bases). CDR1 and CDR2 (germline): SEHNR, FQNEAQ (reference sequence). Trimming took off 5 bases at V and 6 bases at J, with 13 bases between the two ends. CDR3 length equals 14 residues. DNA for the CDR3: TGTGCCAGCAGCAAGGGCAGGGGACCCGGGGAGCTGTTTTTT. It is translated as CASSKGRGPGELFF.

This chain connects TRBV30 to TRBJ2-2; D not certain. V was shortened by 5 bases and J by 3 bases, with 16 bases between the two germline ends. CDR1 and CDR2 (germline): GTSNPN, SVGIG (reference sequence). This CDR3 region has 15 residues. The CDR3 protein is CAWSVPIMDTGELFF. CDR3 in DNA: TGTGCCTGGTCGGTTCCCATTATGGACACCGGGGAGCTGTTTTTT. The full variable domain, rest sourced from reference TRBV30 and TRBJ2-2, is SQTIHQWPATLVQPVGSPLSLECTVEGTSNPNLYWYRQAAGRGLQLLFYSVGIGQISSEVPQNLSASRPQDRQFILSSKKLLLSDSGFYLCAWSVPIMDTGELFFGEGSRLTVL.